In this sample, the clone carrying this T cell receptor (beta chain) turned up a few times. Its specificity is not known. Extracted RNA was reverse transcribed into cDNA, the sequencing template. This table comes from immunoSEQ multiplex PCR, and its TCRdb copy is limited to in-frame clones, with some not included. The sample lists 150,000 or so clones, approximately 50% occurring once. The CDR3 length is 14 residues. V was pared by 4 bases and J by 0 bases, with 7 bases between. The germline CDR1 and CDR2 sequences are SGHRS and YFSETQ. Peripheral blood and lesional scalp punch biopsies were taken from alopecia areata patients. The data were obtained in a study of CD8+ T cells in alopecia areata. The overall study: At a dose of 5 to 10 mg twice daily, oral tofacitinib was given to treated patients. Study results and caveats: Possibly as an HLA-related effect, TCR sharing across patients appeared less clear than in mice. Sequencing of scalp samples also captures resident alphabeta T cells of normal skin.

The genes are TRBV5-1 and TRBJ1-4; D is unclear. The TCR comes from a human donor with alopecia areata. Material for sequencing was CD4+ T cells sorted from blood. The CDR3 DNA sequence: TGCGCCAGCAGCGAGGCATCAACTAATGAAAAACTGTTTTTT. Its translation is CASSEASTNEKLFF.